This T cell receptor beta chain was recorded in a study of shared clonotypes between healthy human individuals. Study outcomes and limitations: Larger estimated richness was generally recorded for naive subsets relative to memory subsets.

Naivety among CD8 cells was defined by CD45RO negativity and positive CCR7 selection, thereby excluding terminally differentiated effector memory CD45RA+ cells. Germline V gene data show CDR1 as SGHNT and CDR2 as YYREEE (reference sequence). The ends were cut back, 0 bases at V and 3 bases at J, with 10 bases in the middle. There are 14 residues in the CDR3. Concerning this clone: The antigen remains unidentified.

The input for sorted-subset replicate PCRs was 200 ng DNA, about 30,000 T cell genomes. The data were produced by immunoSEQ multiplex PCR, yet TCRdb's version contains in-frame clones alone and is incomplete. The table shows 800,000 to 950,000 clones, with 95% to 97% occurring only once. The sequence was collected from a man younger than 45 in good health. The genes are TRBV5-4 and TRBJ2-7; perhaps TRBD2 as D (5 bases). The sequenced material came from naive CD8+ T cells sorted from blood. In DNA, the CDR3 is TGTGCCAGCAGCTTGGGTGGGAGAATCTACGAGCAGTACTTC. As protein: CASSLGGRIYEQYF.